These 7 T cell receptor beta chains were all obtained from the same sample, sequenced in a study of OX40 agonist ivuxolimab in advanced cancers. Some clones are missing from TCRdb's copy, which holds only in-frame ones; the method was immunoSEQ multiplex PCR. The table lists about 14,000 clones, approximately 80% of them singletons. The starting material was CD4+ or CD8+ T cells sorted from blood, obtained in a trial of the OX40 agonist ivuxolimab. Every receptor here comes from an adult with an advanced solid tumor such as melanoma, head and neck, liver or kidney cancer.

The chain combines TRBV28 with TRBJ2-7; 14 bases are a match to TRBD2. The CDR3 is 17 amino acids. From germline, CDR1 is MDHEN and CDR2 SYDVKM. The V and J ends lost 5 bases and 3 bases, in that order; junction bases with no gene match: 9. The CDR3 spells CASSGAGTSGGGYEQYF. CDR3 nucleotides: TGTGCCAGCAGTGGAGCCGGGACTAGCGGGGGAGGCTACGAGCAGTACTTC.

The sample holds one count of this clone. Here the CDR3 reads CASTGGNEQFF. CDR3 DNA: TGTGCCAGCACCGGAGGGAATGAGCAGTTCTTC. The V gene is TRBV2, the J gene TRBJ2-1; tentative D call: TRBD2 (6 bases). Germline CDR1 is SNHLY and CDR2 is FYNNEI. V shed 7 bases and J shed 7 bases, with 8 bases lying between them. This CDR3 spans 11 amino acids.

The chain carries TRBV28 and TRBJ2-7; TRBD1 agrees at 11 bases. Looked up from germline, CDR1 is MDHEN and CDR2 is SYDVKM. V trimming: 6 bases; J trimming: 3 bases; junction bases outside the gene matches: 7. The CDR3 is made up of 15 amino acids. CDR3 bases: TGTGCCAGCAGCTTAGATGGGACAGGGGGCTACGAGCAGTACTTC. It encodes CASSLDGTGGYEQYF. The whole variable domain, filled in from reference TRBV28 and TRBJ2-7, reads DVKVTQSSRYLVKRTGEKVFLECVQDMDHENMFWYRQDPGLGLRLIYFSYDVKMKEKGDIPEGYSVSREKKERFSLILESASTNQTSMYLCASSLDGTGGYEQYFGPGTRLTVT.

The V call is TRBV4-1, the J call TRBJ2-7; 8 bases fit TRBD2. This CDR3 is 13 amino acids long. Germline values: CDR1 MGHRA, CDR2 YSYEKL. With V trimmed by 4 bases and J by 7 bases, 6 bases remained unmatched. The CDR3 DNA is TGCGCCAGCAGCCTAAGCGGGAGCCGGGAGCAGTACTTC. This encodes CASSLSGSREQYF.

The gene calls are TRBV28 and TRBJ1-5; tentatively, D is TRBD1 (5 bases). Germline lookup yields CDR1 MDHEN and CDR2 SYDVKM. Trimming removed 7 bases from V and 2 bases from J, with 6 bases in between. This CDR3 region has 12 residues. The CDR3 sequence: CASTRGNQPQHF. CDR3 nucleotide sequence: TGTGCCAGCACCAGGGGCAATCAGCCCCAGCATTTT.

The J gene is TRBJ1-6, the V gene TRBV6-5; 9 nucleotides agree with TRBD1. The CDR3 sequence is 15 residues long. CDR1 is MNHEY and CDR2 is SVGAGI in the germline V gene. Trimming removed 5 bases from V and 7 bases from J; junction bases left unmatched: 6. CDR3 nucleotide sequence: TGTGCCAGCAGTCCCACAGGGGGCAAAAATTCACCCCTCCACTTT. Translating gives CASSPTGGKNSPLHF.

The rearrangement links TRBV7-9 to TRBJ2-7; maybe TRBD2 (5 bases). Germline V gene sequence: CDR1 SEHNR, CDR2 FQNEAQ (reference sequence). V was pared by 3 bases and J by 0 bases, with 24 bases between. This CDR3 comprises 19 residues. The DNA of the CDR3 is TGTGCCAGCAGCTTCAGACACTTTGAGGGTCCTTATAGCTCCTACGAGCAGTACTTC. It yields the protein CASSFRHFEGPYSSYEQYF.